The 22 T cell receptor beta chains in this list originate from one sample, sequenced in a study of T-cell memory formation after mild COVID-19. One entry per CDR3 protein results from TCRdb running MiXCR on the 5' RACE reads. The sample lists roughly 250,000 distinct CDR3 sequences, roughly 17% occurring once. The sample consisted of PBMCs or a T cell subset sorted from them (not recorded which). These receptors came from a young man who had mild COVID-19 (a few samples of this study predate the infection). Cell type and time point are not known.

The sample holds a few counts of this clonotype. The chain carries TRBV27 and TRBJ1-2; tentatively, D is TRBD1 (6 bases). The CDR3 runs 12 residues. Germline V gene lookup returns CDR1 MNHEY and CDR2 SMNVEV (reference sequence). With 5 bases removed from V and 7 bases from J, the gap between germline ends came to 11 bases. In DNA, the CDR3 is TGTGCCAGCAGTCCCAGGGGCTCTGGCTACACCTTC. Residues: CASSPRGSGYTF.

This clonotype came up many times. The J gene is TRBJ2-7, the V gene TRBV7-2; D not resolved. This CDR3 has 13 residues. Germline CDR1 reads SGHTA; CDR2 reads FQGNSA. V was pared by 1 base and J by 3 bases, with 7 bases between. CDR3 in amino acids: CASSLGAGYEQYV. CDR3 bases: TGTGCCAGCAGCTTAGGGGCAGGCTACGAGCAGTACGTC.

The sample holds a few counts of this clonotype. The rearrangement uses TRBV5-8 and TRBJ2-3; 11 positions match TRBD1. V was pared by 4 bases and J by 10 bases, with 14 bases of the junction left unmatched. Germline V gene data show CDR1 as SGHTS and CDR2 as YDEGEE. The CDR3 spans 16 residues. The CDR3 sequence: CASSPRTGGRYFAQYF. The CDR3 bases are TGTGCCAGCAGCCCGAGGACAGGGGGCAGATATTTTGCGCAGTATTTT.

This clonotype was observed a handful of times. The chain uses TRBV7-2 and TRBJ2-5; 11 nucleotides agree with TRBD1. Germline V gene sequence: CDR1 SGHTA, CDR2 FQGNSA. The V segment lost 0 bases and the J segment 5 bases; nucleotides outside the gene matches: 5. The CDR3 runs 16 residues. The CDR3 loop reads CASSLAADRGRETQYF. The CDR3 DNA is TGTGCCAGCAGCTTAGCCGCGGACAGGGGGCGTGAGACCCAGTACTTC. Looking up the rest from reference TRBV7-2 and TRBJ2-5 gives the full variable domain: GAGVSQSPSNKVTEKGKDVELRCDPISGHTALYWYRQSLGQGLEFLIYFQGNSAPDKSGLPSDRFSAERTGGSVSTLTIQRTQQEDSAVYLCASSLAADRGRETQYFGPGTRLLVL.

The rearrangement uses TRBV20-1 and TRBJ1-1; a possible D gene is TRBD1 (5 bases). Germline-derived CDR1 and CDR2 are DFQATT and SNEGSKA (reference sequence). Trimming left V 3 bases short and J 7 bases short, with 24 bases between. The CDR3 is made up of 16 amino acids. CDR3 sequence: CSASNARKGVPSEAFF. As DNA, the CDR3 is TGCAGTGCTAGTAATGCCAGAAAAGGGGTACCGAGTGAAGCTTTCTTT.

This chain links TRBV12-3 or TRBV12-4 with TRBJ1-6; TRBD1 aligns across 7 bases. V shed 6 bases, J shed 5 bases, and the junction held 7 bases outside the gene matches. This CDR3 spans 15 amino acids. Written as DNA, the CDR3 is TGTGCCAGCAGGTTTAGGACAGGAGATAATTCACCCCTCCACTTT. The encoded protein is CASRFRTGDNSPLHF.

This sequence joins TRBV7-2 and TRBJ1-2; D may be TRBD1 (5 bases). CDR1 SGHTA and CDR2 FQGNSA come from the germline V gene. The CDR3 is 13 amino acids. Trimming took off 3 bases at V and 7 bases at J, with 12 bases between the two ends. The CDR3: CASSLERGPGYTF. The CDR3 nucleotides read TGTGCCAGCAGCTTGGAAAGGGGCCCTGGCTACACCTTC. Using reference TRBV7-2 and TRBJ1-2 for the parts outside the CDR3, the full variable domain is GAGVSQSPSNKVTEKGKDVELRCDPISGHTALYWYRQSLGQGLEFLIYFQGNSAPDKSGLPSDRFSAERTGGSVSTLTIQRTQQEDSAVYLCASSLERGPGYTFGSGTRLTVV.

The chain links TRBV27 to TRBJ1-2; perhaps TRBD1 as D (5 bases). Trimming took 6 bases from V and 4 from J, leaving 15 bases between them. Germline V gene lookup returns CDR1 MNHEY and CDR2 SMNVEV (reference sequence). The CDR3 spans 14 residues. CDR3 nucleotides: TGTGCCAGCAGCTTACTACCGGGACTCTATGGCTACACCTTC. This translates into CASSLLPGLYGYTF.

The rearrangement links TRBV3-1 to TRBJ2-2; TRBD1 matches at 12 bases. Germline-derived CDR1 and CDR2 are LGHDT and YNNKEL (reference sequence). J was trimmed by 9 bases and V by 4 bases; bases with no gene match: 3. This CDR3 comprises 14 residues. The CDR3 reads CASSPGTGGRELFF. Written as DNA, the CDR3 is TGTGCCAGCAGCCCCGGGACAGGGGGCAGGGAGCTGTTTTTT.

There are a few counts of this clonotype. The chain links TRBV12-3 or TRBV12-4 to TRBJ1-3, with unresolved D. This CDR3 region has 14 residues. With 6 bases removed from V and 2 bases from J, the gap between germline ends came to 11 bases. The CDR3 nucleotides are TGTGCCAGCAGCCGTAACGGGGCTGGAAACACCATATATTTT. Protein product: CASSRNGAGNTIYF.

This clonotype was picked up a small number of times. This rearrangement joins TRBV10-3 to TRBJ2-5, with 10 bases fitting TRBD1. This CDR3 comprises 14 residues. The germline CDR1 and CDR2 sequences are ENHRY and SYGVKD. With 10 bases clipped from V and 5 bases from J, the junction kept 10 bases outside the gene matches. CDR3: CATGTGDLWETQYF. CDR3 DNA sequence: TGTGCCACAGGGACAGGGGATTTATGGGAGACCCAGTACTTC.

This sequence joins TRBV28 and TRBJ2-1; no reliable D call. The CDR3 loop spans 12 amino acids. CDR1 and CDR2 from the germline V gene are MDHEN and SYDVKM. The ends were cut back, 3 bases at V and 7 bases at J, with 7 bases in the middle. CDR3 bases: TGTGCCAGCAGTTTGATCCAGAATGAGCAGTTCTTC. This encodes CASSLIQNEQFF.

This clonotype was seen repeatedly, ten times or more. The rearrangement uses TRBV20-1 and TRBJ2-1; D is unclear. The CDR3 extends over 10 amino acids. Germline assignment: CDR1 DFQATT and CDR2 SNEGSKA (reference sequence). Trimming cost V 5 bases and J 3 bases, with 2 bases left between them. CDR3 sequence: CSAYYNEQFF. The CDR3 nucleotides read TGCAGTGCTTACTACAATGAGCAGTTCTTC.

CDR3 protein: CASSYEHGAGYTF. The CDR3 DNA reads as TGTGCCAGCAGTTACGAGCACGGGGCTGGCTACACCTTC. V is TRBV6-2 or TRBV6-3 and J is TRBJ1-2; a weak D match, TRBD1 (5 bases). Per the germline V gene, CDR1 is MNHEY and CDR2 is SVGEGT. V was shortened by 2 bases and J by 7 bases, with 11 bases between the two germline ends. The CDR3 is 13 amino acids.

J is TRBJ2-3 and V is TRBV5-1; perhaps TRBD2 as D (6 bases). Trimming removed 4 bases at V and 10 bases at J, with 19 bases between. In germline, CDR1 is SGHRS, CDR2 YFSETQ. CDR3 length equals 14 residues. CDR3: CASSARTTPWAQYF. CDR3 DNA sequence: TGCGCCAGCAGCGCCCGGACTACCCCCTGGGCGCAGTATTTT.

This clonotype was detected many times. V usage is TRBV23-1 and J usage is TRBJ2-3; tentatively, D is TRBD1 (5 bases). TRBV23-1 has ORF status, its function being uncertain. The CDR3 is made up of 14 amino acids. The V end was cut by 4 bases, the J end by 4 bases, with 12 bases between. In DNA, the CDR3 is TGCGCCAGCAGTCGACGCCGACAGTCAGATACGCAGTATTTT. This encodes CASSRRRQSDTQYF.

This clonotype was observed at least ten times. The rearrangement links TRBV4-2 to TRBJ1-2; weak D call: TRBD1 (5 bases). V shed 0 bases and J shed 7 bases, with 12 bases lying between them. CDR1 LGHNA and CDR2 YNFKEQ come from the germline V gene. The CDR3 is 14 residues long. In nucleotides, the CDR3 is TGTGCCAGCAGCCAAGATCTCAGGGTTGGTGGCTACACCTTC. Its translation: CASSQDLRVGGYTF.

The J gene is TRBJ1-6, the V gene TRBV20-1; 7 bases align to TRBD1. There are 13 residues in the CDR3. J was trimmed by 14 bases and V by 3 bases; bases with no gene match: 10. CDR1 and CDR2 (germline): DFQATT, SNEGSKA (reference sequence). The CDR3 DNA reads TGCAGTGCTAGGGACAGGAGGGTTACGGCCCTCCACTTT. Its protein is CSARDRRVTALHF.

In its sample, this clonotype was seen a few times. V usage is TRBV7-9 and J usage is TRBJ1-2; no firm D call. V lost 5 bases and J lost 8, with 9 bases in between. The CDR3 loop spans 11 amino acids. The germline V gene has CDR1 SEHNR and CDR2 FQNEAQ (reference sequence). CDR3 in DNA: TGTGCCAGCAGCCCCGCGGAAGGCTACACCTTC. Translated, it gives CASSPAEGYTF. Full variable domain (missing parts from reference TRBV7-9 and TRBJ1-2): DTGVSQNPRHKITKRGQNVTFRCDPISEHNRLYWYRQTLGQGPEFLTYFQNEAQLEKSRLLSDRFSAERPKGSFSTLEIQRTEQGDSAMYLCASSPAEGYTFGSGTRLTVV.

This clonotype was counted at least ten times. The CDR3 nucleotides are TGCGCCAGCAGCCCGCTAGCGGGGGGCCTCTACAATGAGCAGTTCTTC. As protein: CASSPLAGGLYNEQFF. The rearrangement joins TRBV5-1 to TRBJ2-1, with 11 bases identical to TRBD2. Germline V gene data show CDR1 as SGHRS and CDR2 as YFSETQ. The CDR3 has 16 amino acids. The J segment lost 3 bases and the V segment lost 4 bases, leaving 6 bases of the junction unmatched.

The chain links TRBV19 to TRBJ1-1; no firm D call. The CDR3 runs to 14 residues. V was trimmed by 0 bases and J by 3 bases, leaving 8 bases between them. Germline V lookup: CDR1 LNHDA, CDR2 SQIVND (reference sequence). The CDR3 is CASSIDGRDTEAFF. The CDR3 bases are TGTGCCAGTAGTATAGATGGCAGAGACACTGAAGCTTTCTTT.

This clonotype has more than one count but fewer than ten. The gene calls are TRBV6-6 and TRBJ1-1; tentatively, D is TRBD1 (6 bases). Germline V gene lookup returns CDR1 MNHNY and CDR2 SVGAGI (reference sequence). V was trimmed by 5 bases and J by 1 base, leaving 14 bases between them. The CDR3 sequence is 15 residues long. CDR3 residues: CASSPHRASNTEAFF. CDR3 nucleotide sequence: TGTGCCAGCAGTCCCCACAGGGCCTCGAACACTGAAGCTTTCTTT.